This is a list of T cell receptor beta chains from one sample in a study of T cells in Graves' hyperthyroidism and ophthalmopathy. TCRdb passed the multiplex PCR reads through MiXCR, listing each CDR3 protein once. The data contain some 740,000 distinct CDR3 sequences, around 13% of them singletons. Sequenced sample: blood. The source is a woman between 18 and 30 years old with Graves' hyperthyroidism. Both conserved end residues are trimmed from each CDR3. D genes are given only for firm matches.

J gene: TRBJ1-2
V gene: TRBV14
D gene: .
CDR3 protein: ASSQEDSYLGIDGYT

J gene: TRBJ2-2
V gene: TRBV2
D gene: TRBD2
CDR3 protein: ASRKREENTGELF

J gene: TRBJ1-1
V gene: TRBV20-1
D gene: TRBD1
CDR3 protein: SASTGSTEAF

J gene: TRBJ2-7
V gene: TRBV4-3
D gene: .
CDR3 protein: ASSQDTLSREQY

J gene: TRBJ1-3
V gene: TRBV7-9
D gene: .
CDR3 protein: ASSFPSTSTIY

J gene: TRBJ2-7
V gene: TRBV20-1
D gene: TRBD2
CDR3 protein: SASLVAGPPYEQY

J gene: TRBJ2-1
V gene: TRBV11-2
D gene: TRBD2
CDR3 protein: ASSTRGTSGSREQF

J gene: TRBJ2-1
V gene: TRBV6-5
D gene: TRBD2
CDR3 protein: ASSYSGGAGMNEQF

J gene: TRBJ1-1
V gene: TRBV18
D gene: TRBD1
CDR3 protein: ASSPYRGEDTEAF

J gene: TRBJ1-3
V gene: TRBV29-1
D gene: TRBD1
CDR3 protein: SVEGTGGNTIY

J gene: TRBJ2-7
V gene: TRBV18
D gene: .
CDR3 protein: ASSPLEGYEQY

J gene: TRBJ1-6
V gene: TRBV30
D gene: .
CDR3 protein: AWSNYGPASSPLH

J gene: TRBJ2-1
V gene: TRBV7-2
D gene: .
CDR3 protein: ASSLVGAGFDLGEQF

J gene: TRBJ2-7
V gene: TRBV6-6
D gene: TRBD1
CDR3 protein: ASSYLTTGANSYEQY

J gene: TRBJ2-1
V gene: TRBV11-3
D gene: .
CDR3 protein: ASSLLSFVQRDNEQF

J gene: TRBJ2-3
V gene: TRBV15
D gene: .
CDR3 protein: ATSLGANTQY

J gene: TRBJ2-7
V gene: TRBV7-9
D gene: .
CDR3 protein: ASSRYGSPEQY

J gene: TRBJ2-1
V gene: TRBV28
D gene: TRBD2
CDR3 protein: ASSTPSGGWF

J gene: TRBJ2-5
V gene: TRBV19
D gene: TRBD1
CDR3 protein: ASSMGTGNALWETQY

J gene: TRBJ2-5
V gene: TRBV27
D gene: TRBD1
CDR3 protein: ASSSLATTGAGETQY

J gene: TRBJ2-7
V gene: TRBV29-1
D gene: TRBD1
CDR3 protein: SVEDRTGSEQY

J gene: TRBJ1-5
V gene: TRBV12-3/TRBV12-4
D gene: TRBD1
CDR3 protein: ASSLSQGANQPQH

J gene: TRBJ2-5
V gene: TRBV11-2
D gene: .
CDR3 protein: ASSLSQLETQY

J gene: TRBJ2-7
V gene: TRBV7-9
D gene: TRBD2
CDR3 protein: ASSLGGLQTYEQY

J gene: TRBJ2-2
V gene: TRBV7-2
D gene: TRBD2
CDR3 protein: ASSLTSGRAGGELF

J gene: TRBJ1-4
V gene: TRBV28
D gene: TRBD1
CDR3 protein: ASSLTGDGEKLF

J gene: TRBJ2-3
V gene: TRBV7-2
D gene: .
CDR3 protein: ASSLVFEDTQY

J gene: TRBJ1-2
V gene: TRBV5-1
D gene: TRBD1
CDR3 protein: ASSPGGDRGSYGYT

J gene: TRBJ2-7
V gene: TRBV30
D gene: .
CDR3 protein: AWRDSGSHYEQY

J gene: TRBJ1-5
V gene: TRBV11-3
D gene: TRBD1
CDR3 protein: ASSLDLDRGLDQPQH

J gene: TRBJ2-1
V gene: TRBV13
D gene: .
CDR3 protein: ASSWISFGDEQF

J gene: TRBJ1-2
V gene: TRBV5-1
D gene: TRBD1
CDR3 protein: ASTQDRSGYT

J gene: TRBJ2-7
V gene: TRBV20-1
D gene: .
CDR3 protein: SASRRGHHYEQY

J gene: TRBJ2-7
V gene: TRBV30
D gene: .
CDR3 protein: AWKEDNPYEQY

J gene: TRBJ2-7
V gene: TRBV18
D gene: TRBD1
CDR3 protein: ASSRTGVLYEQY

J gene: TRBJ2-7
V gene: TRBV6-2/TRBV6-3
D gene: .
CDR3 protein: ASSYSAHEQY

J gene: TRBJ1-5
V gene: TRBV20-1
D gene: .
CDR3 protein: SARLEGGMSNQPQH

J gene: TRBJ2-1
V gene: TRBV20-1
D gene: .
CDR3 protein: SAPRGGPHREQF

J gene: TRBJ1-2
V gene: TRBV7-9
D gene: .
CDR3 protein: ASSLGDLGGYT

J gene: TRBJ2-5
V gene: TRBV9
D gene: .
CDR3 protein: ASSFGGFSEETQY

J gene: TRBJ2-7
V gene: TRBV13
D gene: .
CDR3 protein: ASSLKKQGSYEQY

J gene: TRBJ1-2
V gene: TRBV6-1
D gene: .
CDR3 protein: ASLGGTGFGNYGYT